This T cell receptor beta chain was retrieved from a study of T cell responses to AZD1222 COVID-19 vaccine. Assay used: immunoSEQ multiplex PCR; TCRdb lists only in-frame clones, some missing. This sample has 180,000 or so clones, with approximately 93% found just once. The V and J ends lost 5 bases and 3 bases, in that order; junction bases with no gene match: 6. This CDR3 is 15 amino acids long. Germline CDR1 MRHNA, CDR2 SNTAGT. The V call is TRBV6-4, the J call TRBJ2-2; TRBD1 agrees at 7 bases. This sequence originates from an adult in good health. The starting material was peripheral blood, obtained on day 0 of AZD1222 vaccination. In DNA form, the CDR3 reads TGTGCCAGCAGTCCACAGGGGACGGACACCGGGGAGCTGTTTTTT. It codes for CASSPQGTDTGELFF.